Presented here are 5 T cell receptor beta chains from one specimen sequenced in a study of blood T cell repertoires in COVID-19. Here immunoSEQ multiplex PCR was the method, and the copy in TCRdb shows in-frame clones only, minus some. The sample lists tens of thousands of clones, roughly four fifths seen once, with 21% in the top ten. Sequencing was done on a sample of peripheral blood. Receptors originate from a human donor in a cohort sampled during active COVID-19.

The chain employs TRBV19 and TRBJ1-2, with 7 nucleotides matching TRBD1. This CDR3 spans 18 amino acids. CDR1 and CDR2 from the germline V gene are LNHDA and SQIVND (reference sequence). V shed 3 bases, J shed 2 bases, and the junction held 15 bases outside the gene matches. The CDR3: CASSIRDGRGFSNYGYTF. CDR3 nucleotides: TGTGCCAGTAGTATTCGGGATGGCAGGGGGTTTTCGAACTATGGCTACACCTTC.

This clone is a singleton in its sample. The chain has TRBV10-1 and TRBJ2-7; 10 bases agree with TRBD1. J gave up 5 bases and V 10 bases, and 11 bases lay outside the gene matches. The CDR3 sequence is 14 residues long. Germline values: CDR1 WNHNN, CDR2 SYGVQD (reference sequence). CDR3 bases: TGCGCCACACATTCCGGGACAGGGGACGACGAGCAGTACTTC. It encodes CATHSGTGDDEQYF.

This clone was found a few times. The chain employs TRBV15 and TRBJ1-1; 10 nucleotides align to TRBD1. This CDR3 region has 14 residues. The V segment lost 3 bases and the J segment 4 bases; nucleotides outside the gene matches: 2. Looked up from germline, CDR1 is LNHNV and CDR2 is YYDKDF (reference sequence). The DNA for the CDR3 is TGTGCCACCAGCAGGGACAGGGGGACCACTGAAGCTTTCTTT. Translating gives CATSRDRGTTEAFF.

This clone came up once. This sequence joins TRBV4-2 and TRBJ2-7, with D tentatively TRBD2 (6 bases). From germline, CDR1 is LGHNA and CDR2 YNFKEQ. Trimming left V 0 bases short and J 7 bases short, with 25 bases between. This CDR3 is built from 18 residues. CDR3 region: CASSQEAAGRDQPEEQYF. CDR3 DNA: TGTGCCAGCAGCCAAGAGGCGGCGGGGCGGGACCAACCGGAAGAGCAGTACTTC.

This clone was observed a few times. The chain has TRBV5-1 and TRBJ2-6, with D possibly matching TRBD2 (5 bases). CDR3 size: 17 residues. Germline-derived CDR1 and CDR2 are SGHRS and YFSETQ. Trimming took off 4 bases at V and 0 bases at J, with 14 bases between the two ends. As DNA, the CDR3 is TGCGCCAGCAGCCATGGGTATCGGGGCTCTGGGGCCAACGTCCTGACTTTC. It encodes CASSHGYRGSGANVLTF.